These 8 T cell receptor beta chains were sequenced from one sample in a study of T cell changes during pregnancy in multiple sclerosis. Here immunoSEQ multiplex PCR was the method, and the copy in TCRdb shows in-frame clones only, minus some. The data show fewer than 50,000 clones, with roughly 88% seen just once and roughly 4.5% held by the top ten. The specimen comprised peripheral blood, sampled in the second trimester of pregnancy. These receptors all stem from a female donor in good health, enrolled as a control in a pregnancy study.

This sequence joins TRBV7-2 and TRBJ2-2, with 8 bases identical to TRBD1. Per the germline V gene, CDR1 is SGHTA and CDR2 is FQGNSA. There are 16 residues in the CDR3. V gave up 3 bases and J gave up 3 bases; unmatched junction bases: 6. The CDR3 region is CASSFPGGLDTGELFF. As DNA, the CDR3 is TGTGCCAGCAGCTTTCCAGGGGGCTTGGACACCGGGGAGCTGTTTTTT.

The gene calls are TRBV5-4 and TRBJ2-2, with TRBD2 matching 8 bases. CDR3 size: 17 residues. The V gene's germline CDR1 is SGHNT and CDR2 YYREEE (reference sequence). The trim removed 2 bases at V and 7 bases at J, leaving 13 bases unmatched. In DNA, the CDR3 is TGTGCCAGCAGCTTACGAGGGGCGGGGGGCTCCGGCGGGGAGCTGTTTTTT. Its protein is CASSLRGAGGSGGELFF.

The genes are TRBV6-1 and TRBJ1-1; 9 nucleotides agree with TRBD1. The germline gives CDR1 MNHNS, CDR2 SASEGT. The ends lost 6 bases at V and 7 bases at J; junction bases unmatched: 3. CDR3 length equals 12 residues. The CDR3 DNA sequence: TGTGCCAGCAGGACGGGACAGGGTGAAGCTTTCTTT. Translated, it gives CASRTGQGEAFF.

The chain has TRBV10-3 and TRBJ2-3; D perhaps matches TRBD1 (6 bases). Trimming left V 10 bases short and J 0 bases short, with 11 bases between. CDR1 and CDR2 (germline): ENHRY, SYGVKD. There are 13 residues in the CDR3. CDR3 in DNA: TGTGCCACCGCAGGGGTTAGCACAGATACGCAGTATTTT. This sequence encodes CATAGVSTDTQYF.

The CDR3 DNA follows: TGTGCCAGCAGTCGGGGGTCTGGGGCCAACGTCCTGACTTTC. This gives the protein CASSRGSGANVLTF. The chain is built from TRBV6-6 and TRBJ2-6; maybe TRBD2 (6 bases). V was clipped by 5 bases and J by 1 base, with 6 bases between them. Germline V lookup: CDR1 MNHNY, CDR2 SVGAGI (reference sequence). The CDR3 totals 14 residues.

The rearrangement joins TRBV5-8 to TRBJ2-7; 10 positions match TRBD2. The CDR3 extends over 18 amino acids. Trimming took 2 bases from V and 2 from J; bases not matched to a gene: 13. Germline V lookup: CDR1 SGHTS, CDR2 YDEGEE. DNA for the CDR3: TGTGCCAGCAGCTTTCCGACTAGCGGGCAAGTCAGACCCTACGAGCAGTACTTC. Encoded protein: CASSFPTSGQVRPYEQYF.

The CDR3, as DNA: TGTGCCAGCAGCTTCGGGGGTTTATGGACCGGGGAGCTGTTTTTT. Amino acids: CASSFGGLWTGELFF. This chain connects TRBV5-6 to TRBJ2-2, with D tentatively TRBD2 (6 bases). The germline gives CDR1 SGHDT, CDR2 YYEEEE. The CDR3 loop spans 15 amino acids. V lost 2 bases and J lost 5, with 13 bases in between.

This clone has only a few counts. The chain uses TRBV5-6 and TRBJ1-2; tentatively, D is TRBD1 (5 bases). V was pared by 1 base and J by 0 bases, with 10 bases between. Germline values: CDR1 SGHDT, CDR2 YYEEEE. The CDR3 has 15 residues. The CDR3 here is CASSLSRGSNYGYTF. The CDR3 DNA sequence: TGTGCCAGCAGCTTGTCGCGGGGCTCTAACTATGGCTACACCTTC. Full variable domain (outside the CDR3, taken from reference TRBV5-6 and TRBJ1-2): DAGVTQSPTHLIKTRGQQVTLRCSPKSGHDTVSWYQQALGQGPQFIFQYYEEEERQRGNFPDRFSGHQFPNYSSELNVNALLLGDSALYLCASSLSRGSNYGYTFGSGTRLTVV.